This TCR beta chain was identified in a study of regulatory T cells in long-lasting Graves disease. Study observations and caveats: Examination was confined to peripheral blood, excluding thyroid tissue. With a few thousand shared public clonotypes, persistent patients exceeded new patients, who shared about a thousand. Preferential use of TRBV28, TRBJ1-2 and TRBJ2-5 was seen in persistent disease.

For TCR beta, libraries came from iRepertoire HTBI primers and Arm-PCR of CDR3 regions. MiXCR, applied by TCRdb to the multiplex PCR reads, yields one record per CDR3 protein. The repertoire holds 500,000 or so distinct CDR3 sequences, with about 17% as singletons. This clonotype occurred many times. Its antigen is not identified. This sample's time point: newly diagnosed GD, antithyroid drugs for less than 3 months. Generation of the TCR library employed RNA extracted from PBMCs. Germline values: CDR1 LGHDT, CDR2 YNNKEL (reference sequence). V was clipped by 4 bases and J by 5 bases; unmatched bases: 12. The CDR3 covers 17 residues. This same sample was also part of a study on T cells in Graves' hyperthyroidism and ophthalmopathy.

Sequenced material: peripheral blood mononuclear cells (PBMCs), taken at new diagnosis, from a patient treated with antithyroid drugs. V and J are TRBV3-1 and TRBJ2-1; 9 bases match TRBD2. The sequence was collected from a man aged 35 to 55 with Graves disease. CDR3 sequence: CASSLPGLAVRNNEQFF. DNA for the CDR3: TGTGCCAGCAGCCTCCCGGGACTAGCAGTTAGGAACAATGAGCAGTTCTTC.